This TCR beta chain emerged from a study of cytomegalovirus exposure and HLA in healthy donors. Researchers ran the PCR with 60 Vbeta and 13 Jbeta primers. The method was immunoSEQ multiplex PCR; TCRdb's version includes in-frame clones alone and lacks a portion of them. The sample contains some 110,000 clones, 65% to 85% of which appear only once. Source material: PBMCs. This TCR was sampled from a man aged 50 to 60 in good health and CMV-seropositive.

The chain's CDR3 is CASSLSSRNEQFF. In DNA form, the CDR3 reads TGTGCCAGCAGTTTAAGTTCTCGGAATGAGCAGTTCTTC. The chain has TRBV27 and TRBJ2-1, with unresolved D. The CDR3 extends over 13 amino acids. Germline values: CDR1 MNHEY, CDR2 SMNVEV (reference sequence). V gave up 2 bases and J gave up 7 bases, with 9 bases separating them.